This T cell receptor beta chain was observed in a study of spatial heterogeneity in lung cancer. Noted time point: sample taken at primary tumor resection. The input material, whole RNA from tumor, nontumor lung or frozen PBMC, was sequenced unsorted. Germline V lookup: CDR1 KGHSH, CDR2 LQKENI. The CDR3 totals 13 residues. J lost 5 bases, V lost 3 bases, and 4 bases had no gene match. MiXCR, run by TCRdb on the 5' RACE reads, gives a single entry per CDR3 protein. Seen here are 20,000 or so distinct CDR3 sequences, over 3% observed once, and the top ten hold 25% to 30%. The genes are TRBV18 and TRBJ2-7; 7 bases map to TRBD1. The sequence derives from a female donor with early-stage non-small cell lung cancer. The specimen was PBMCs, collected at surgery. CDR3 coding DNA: TGTGCCAGCTCACCTCGAGGGGGCCACGAGCAGTACTTC. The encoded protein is CASSPRGGHEQYF.